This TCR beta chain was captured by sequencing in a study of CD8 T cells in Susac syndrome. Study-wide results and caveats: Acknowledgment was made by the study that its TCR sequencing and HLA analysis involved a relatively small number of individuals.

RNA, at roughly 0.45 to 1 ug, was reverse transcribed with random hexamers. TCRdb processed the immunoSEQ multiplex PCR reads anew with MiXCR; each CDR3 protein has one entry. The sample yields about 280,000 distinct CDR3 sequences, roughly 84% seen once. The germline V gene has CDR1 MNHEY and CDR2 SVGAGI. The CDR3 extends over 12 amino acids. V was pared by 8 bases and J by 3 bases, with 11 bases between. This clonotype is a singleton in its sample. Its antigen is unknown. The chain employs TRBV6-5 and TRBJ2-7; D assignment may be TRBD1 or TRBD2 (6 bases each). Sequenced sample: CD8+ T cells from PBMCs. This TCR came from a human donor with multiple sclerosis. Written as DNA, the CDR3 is TGTGCCAGCGGCGGGACACTCTACGAGCAGTACTTC. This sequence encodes CASGGTLYEQYF.